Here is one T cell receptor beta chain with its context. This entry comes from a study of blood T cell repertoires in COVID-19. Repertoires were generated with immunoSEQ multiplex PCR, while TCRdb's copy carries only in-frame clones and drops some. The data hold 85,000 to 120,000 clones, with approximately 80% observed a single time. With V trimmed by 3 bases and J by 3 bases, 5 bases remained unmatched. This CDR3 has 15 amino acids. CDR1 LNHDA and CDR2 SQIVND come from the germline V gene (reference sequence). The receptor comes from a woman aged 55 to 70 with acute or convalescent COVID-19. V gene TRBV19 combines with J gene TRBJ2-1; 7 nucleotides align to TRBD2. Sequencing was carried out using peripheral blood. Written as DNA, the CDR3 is TGTGCCAGTAGTATGGCGGGAGTTAACTACAATGAGCAGTTCTTC. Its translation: CASSMAGVNYNEQFF.